The rows below give T cell receptor beta chains drawn from one sample of a study of PD-L1 blockade in urothelial cancer. Repertoires were generated with immunoSEQ multiplex PCR, while TCRdb's copy carries only in-frame clones and drops some. Of about 63,000 clones in the sample, approximately 80% were seen once. The source material was PBMCs, sampled around atezolizumab (anti-PD-L1) treatment. These TCRs come from a man aged 70-80 years with urothelial cancer. The conserved cysteine and the conserved F or W are not part of the CDR3 here. A D gene is named only where the DNA matches it firmly.

v_gene,d_gene,CDR3aa
TRBV20-1,NA,RAGNTEAF
TRBV12-5,NA,ASGLSRGSEAF
TRBV11-3,TRBD1,ASSPPGTGGELF
TRBV10-3,NA,AIRDSLGTEAF
TRBV5-4,NA,ASSRGGLNEKLF
TRBV12-5,TRBD2,ASGFREGTAGELF
TRBV2,NA,ASSEVGQGLYGYT
TRBV5-8,NA,ASSLTRGGELF
TRBV10-3,TRBD1,AISPGQDGDGYT
TRBV4-1,NA,ASSQVGRELTGELF
TRBV2,NA,ASNTKTDLSYT
TRBV7-6,TRBD1,ASSLGQGGRYSPLH
TRBV30,TRBD2,AWTSGLAEYEQY
TRBV19,NA,ASSPWGGLNNEQF
TRBV29-1,TRBD1,SVDWGQGLGYT
TRBV5-1,NA,ASSLDSGVNQPQH